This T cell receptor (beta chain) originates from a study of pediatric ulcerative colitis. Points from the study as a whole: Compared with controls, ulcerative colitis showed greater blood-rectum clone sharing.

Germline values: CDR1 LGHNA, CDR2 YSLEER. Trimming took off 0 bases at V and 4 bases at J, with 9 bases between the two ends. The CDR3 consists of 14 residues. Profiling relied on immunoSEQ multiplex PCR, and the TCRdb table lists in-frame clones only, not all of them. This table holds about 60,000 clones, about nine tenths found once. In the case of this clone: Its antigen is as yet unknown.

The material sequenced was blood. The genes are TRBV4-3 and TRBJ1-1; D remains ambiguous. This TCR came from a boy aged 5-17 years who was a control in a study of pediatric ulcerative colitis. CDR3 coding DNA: TGCGCCAGCAGCCAAGATAGGTTCGGCACTGAAGCTTTCTTT. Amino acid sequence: CASSQDRFGTEAFF.